This TCR beta chain is from a study of T cell repertoires in cytomegalovirus infection. Findings and limits, study-wide: HLA-C-restricted TCR beta clonotypes specific for CMV led the ex vivo response.

On this clonotype itself: Its antigen is undetermined.

Germline V gene sequence: CDR1 SGHVS, CDR2 FNYEAQ. V was trimmed by 3 bases and J by 1 base, leaving 18 bases between them. CDR3 size: 17 residues. TCRdb processed the reads anew with MiXCR; each CDR3 protein has one entry. Among roughly 500,000 distinct CDR3 sequences listed, 33% were seen once. The sequence was obtained from a human donor in good health (CMV status not recorded). Some clones in this sample may be carry-over from other donors' samples. This rearrangement joins TRBV7-6 to TRBJ1-1; D is unclear. Sequenced material: cultured PBMCs, taken from culture after CMV antigen stimulation. CDR3 nucleotides: TGTGCCAGCAGCTTGCCCAGCGCCTCTACCGGGAACACTGAAGCTTTCTTT. The encoded protein is CASSLPSASTGNTEAFF.